Here is one T cell receptor beta chain with its context. The antigen is undetermined. This record belongs to a study of radiotherapy plus CTLA-4 blockade in lung cancer. General study results and limits: TCR clones originating in tumors grew in number in blood after radiotherapy plus ipilimumab.

Assay used: immunoSEQ multiplex PCR; TCRdb lists only in-frame clones, some missing. The repertoire holds fewer than 90,000 clones, with less than 90% as singletons. V trimming: 2 bases; J trimming: 1 base; junction bases outside the gene matches: 5. The CDR3 is made up of 19 amino acids. Germline assignment: CDR1 MRHNA and CDR2 SNTAGT. The sample in question was peripheral blood, obtained from a patient treated with radiotherapy plus ipilimumab. The TCR comes from a human donor with non-small cell lung cancer who had stable disease on radiotherapy plus ipilimumab. The V gene is TRBV6-4, the J gene TRBJ2-1, with 16 bases that match TRBD2. CDR3 coding DNA: TGTGCCAGCAGTGACACTGGGACTAGCGGGAGGGTTTCCTACAATGAGCAGTTCTTC. Amino acid sequence: CASSDTGTSGRVSYNEQFF.